This record concerns one T cell receptor beta chain sequence. The antigen it recognizes is unknown. Base qualities are not at hand, and no much larger clone is one base apart. The CDR3 regions of human TCRbeta chains were analyzed by immunosequencing. The authors' pipeline ran thus. TCRs in the repertoires were compared against a reference library of SARS-CoV-2-specific TCRs that had been generated with the MIRA antigen-specificity platform. Breadth was defined as the fraction of unique TCRs that were SARS-CoV-2-associated, and depth was defined as the fraction of total T cells that were SARS-CoV-2-associated. Using the MIRA data, every spike-specific TCR was mapped to the spike region that the TCR reacted to and assigned to either a CD4 or a CD8 class. Log10-transformed breadth and depth values were compared by one-way ANOVA with Sidak's multiple comparisons tests. TCRdb holds this immuneACCESS table with in-frame rearrangements only. Some clones are missing; in checked studies, unresolved V genes explain under half, and the rest has no known cause. V and J calls and clone size are copied from that table; D and trimming were computed from the DNA. This sample is represented by fewer than 110,000 clones; approximately 92% of them were singletons. The ten largest clones represent around 8.6% of the sample.

This specimen comes from a study of T cell responses to AZD1222 COVID-19 vaccine (dated by TCRdb to the early 2020s). With regard to the full study: TCR sequencing covered 233 trial participants: some 210 given two doses of AZD1222 and approximately 26 given two doses of MenACWY control vaccine. Enrollment into the trials was organized by age into subgroups of 18-55, 56-69 and 70-plus years, and those subgroups contained around 150, 28 and 57 TCR-sequenced participants, respectively. Results the study describes overall, beyond this receptor: Reportedly, almost half of the unique spike-specific TCRs recognized epitopes lying outside the regions that are mutated in the B.1.351 and B.1.1.7 variants. The 56-69-year group was small, and its depth increase did not reach significance, likely because of low power. Because no day 14 peak-response samples were available, the repertoires could be characterized only after the peak T cell response. After two AZD1222 doses, spike-specific TCR breadth and depth were significantly higher than at day 0 and than in MenACWY recipients. Participants were mostly white British and included more females than males, and it was suggested by the authors that clonal diversity may have been underestimated. CD4 TCRs associated with the vaccine covered the entire spike protein, and the dominant responses were in regions 160-218 and 743-854. Conclusions about previously exposed vaccinees are limited, since just a handful of AZD1222 recipients were seropositive for SARS-CoV-2 at baseline.

The CDR3 holds 13 amino acids from the cysteine to the phenylalanine. The only DNA kept is the CDR3, 39 bases in frame from the first base. Sequences MDHEN (CDR1) and SYDVKM (CDR2) are obtained from the germline V gene. Relative to germline, V is 6 bases shorter and J is 4 bases shorter, with 9 bases between their ends. Explained via the paper, the time point label denotes: about 28 days (+/-7) after the second vaccine dose. AZD1222 recipients with second doses at about 4 weeks or about 12 weeks were pooled, because spike-specific TCR depth and breadth did not differ between schedules. Vaccinee samples were obtained from the UK trials COV001 and COV002, which included a single-blind randomized controlled phase 2/3 trial of AZD1222 (ChAdOx1 nCoV-19) in healthy adults. For TCRbeta chain sequencing, PBMC samples were collected from trial participants at day 0 and at day 28 after the second dose.

The chain was built from TRBV28 and TRBJ2-2; perhaps TRBD2 is the D gene, with 6 bases matching. This material consisted of peripheral blood, taken 28 days after the second AZD1222 dose. This clonotype originated in an adult who received the AZD1222 COVID-19 vaccine. The nucleotide sequence is TGTGCCAGCAGGTGGAGGGGCACCGGGGAGCTGTTTTTT. Translated, it gives CASRWRGTGELFF.